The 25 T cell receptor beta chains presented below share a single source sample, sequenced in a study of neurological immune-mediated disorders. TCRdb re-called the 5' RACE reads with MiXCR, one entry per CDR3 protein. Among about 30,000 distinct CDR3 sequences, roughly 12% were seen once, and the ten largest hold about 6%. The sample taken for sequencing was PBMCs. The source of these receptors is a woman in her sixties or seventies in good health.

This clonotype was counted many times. DNA of the CDR3: TGCGCCAGCACCCTGACTAGCGGGGGGAACTACGAGCAGTACTTC. It yields the protein CASTLTSGGNYEQYF. The chain carries TRBV5-1 and TRBJ2-7, with 13 bases fitting TRBD2. Trimming took 6 bases from V and 3 from J; bases not matched to a gene: 6. The CDR3 spans 15 residues. Germline assignment: CDR1 SGHRS and CDR2 YFSETQ.

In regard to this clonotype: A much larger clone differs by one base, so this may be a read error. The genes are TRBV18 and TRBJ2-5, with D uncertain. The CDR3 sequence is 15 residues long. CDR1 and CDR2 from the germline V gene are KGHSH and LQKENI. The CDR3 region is CASSPQQSQQETKYF. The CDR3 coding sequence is TGTGCCAGCTCACCACAACAGAGCCAGCAAGAGACCAAGTACTTC.

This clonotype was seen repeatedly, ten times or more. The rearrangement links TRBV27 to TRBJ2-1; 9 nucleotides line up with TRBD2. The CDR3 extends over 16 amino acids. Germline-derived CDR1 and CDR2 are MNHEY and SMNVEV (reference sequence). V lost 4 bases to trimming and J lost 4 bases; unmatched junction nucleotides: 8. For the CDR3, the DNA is TGTGCCAGCAGTTCTCTTGGCGGGGGGGTGTACAATGAGCAGTTCTTC. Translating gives CASSSLGGGVYNEQFF.

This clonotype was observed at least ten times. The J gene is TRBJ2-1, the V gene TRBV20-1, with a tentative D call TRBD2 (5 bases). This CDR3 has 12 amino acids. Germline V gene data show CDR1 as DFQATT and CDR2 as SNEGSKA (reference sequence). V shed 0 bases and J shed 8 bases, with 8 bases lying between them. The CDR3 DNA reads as TGCAGTGCTAGAGAGGGAGCGTATGAGCAGTTCTTC. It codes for CSAREGAYEQFF.

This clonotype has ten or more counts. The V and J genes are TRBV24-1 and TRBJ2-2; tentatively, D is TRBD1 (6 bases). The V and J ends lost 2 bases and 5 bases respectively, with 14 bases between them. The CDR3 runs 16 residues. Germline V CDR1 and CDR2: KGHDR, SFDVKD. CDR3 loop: CATSDSGRGGTGELFF. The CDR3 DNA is TGTGCCACCAGTGATTCCGGCAGGGGTGGAACCGGGGAGCTGTTTTTT.

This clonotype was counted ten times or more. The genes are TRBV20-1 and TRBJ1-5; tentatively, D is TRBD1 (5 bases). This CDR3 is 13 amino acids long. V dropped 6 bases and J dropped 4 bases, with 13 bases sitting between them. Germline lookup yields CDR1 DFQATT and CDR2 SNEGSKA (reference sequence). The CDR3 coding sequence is TGCAGTGCCGCGGGACGGCTTAATCAGCCCCAGCATTTT. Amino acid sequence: CSAAGRLNQPQHF.

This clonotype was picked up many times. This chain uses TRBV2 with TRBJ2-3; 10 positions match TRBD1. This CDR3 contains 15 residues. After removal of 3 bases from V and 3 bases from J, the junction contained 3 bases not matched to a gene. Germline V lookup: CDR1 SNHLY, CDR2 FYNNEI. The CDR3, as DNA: TGTGCCAGCAGTGAGGGGGACAGGGGTACAGATACGCAGTATTTT. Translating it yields CASSEGDRGTDTQYF.

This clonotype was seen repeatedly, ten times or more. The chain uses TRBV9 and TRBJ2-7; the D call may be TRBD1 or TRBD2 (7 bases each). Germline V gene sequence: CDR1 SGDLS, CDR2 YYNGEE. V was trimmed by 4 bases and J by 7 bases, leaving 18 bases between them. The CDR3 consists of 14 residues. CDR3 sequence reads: CASSSGGGAEEQYF. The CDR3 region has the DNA TGTGCCAGCAGCTCAGGGGGGGGCGCGGAAGAGCAGTACTTC.

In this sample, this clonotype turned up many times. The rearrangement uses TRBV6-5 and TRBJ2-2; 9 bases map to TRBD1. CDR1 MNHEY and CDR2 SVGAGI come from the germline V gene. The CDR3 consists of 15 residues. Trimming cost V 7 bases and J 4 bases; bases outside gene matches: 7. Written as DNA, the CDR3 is TGTGCCAGCACCCTGGGACAGGGAGTCACCGGGGAGCTGTTTTTT. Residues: CASTLGQGVTGELFF.

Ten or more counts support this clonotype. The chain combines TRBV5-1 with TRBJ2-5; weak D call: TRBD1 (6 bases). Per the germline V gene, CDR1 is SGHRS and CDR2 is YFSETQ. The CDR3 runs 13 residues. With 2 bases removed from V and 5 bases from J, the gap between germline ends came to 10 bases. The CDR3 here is CASSFRDTETQYF. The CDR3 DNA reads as TGCGCCAGCAGCTTCCGGGACACTGAGACCCAGTACTTC.

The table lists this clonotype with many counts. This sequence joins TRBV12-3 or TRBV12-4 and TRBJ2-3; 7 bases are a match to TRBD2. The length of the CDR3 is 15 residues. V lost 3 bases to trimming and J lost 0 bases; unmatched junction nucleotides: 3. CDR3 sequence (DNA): TGTGCCAGCAGTTTTGGGGGGGTAAGCACAGATACGCAGTATTTT. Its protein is CASSFGGVSTDTQYF.

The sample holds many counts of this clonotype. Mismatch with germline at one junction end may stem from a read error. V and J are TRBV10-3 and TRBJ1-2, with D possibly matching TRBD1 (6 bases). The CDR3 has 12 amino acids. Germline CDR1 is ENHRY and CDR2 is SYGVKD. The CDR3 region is CARGDSNYGYTF. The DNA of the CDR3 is TGCGCGAGGGGGGACTCTAACTATGGCTACACCTTC.

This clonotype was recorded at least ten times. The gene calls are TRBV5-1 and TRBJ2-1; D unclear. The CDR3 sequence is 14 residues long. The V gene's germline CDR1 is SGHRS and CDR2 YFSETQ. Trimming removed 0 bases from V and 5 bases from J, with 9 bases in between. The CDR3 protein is CASSLDRPDNEQFF. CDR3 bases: TGCGCCAGCAGCTTGGACCGACCGGACAATGAGCAGTTCTTC.

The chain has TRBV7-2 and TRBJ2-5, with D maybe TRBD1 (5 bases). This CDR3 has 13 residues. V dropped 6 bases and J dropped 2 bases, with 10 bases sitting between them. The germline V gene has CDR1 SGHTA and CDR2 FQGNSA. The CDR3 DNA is TGTGCCAGCAGTGCCCAGGGTCAAGAGACCCAGTACTTC. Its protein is CASSAQGQETQYF.

CDR3 nucleotide sequence: TGCGCCAGCAGCTCCCTCTTTCTAGCGGGGGGTTCGAATGAGCAGTTCTTC. Amino acids: CASSSLFLAGGSNEQFF. The chain uses TRBV5-1 and TRBJ2-1; 11 positions match TRBD2. V lost 3 bases and J lost 7; bases outside the gene matches: 12. The CDR3 loop spans 17 amino acids. Germline CDR1 reads SGHRS; CDR2 reads YFSETQ.

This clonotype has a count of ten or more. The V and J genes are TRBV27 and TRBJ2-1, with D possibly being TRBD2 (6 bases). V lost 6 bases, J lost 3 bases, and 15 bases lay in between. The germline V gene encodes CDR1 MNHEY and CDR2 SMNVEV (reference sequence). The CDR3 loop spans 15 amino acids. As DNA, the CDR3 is TGTGCCAGCAGGGGGGAACTAGCCCTCTACAATGAGCAGTTCTTC. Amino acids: CASRGELALYNEQFF.

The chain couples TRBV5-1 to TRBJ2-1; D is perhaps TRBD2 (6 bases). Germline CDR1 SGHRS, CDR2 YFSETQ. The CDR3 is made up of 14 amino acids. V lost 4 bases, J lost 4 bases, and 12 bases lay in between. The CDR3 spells CASSPGLQYNEQFF. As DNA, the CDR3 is TGCGCCAGCAGCCCGGGACTCCAGTACAATGAGCAGTTCTTC.

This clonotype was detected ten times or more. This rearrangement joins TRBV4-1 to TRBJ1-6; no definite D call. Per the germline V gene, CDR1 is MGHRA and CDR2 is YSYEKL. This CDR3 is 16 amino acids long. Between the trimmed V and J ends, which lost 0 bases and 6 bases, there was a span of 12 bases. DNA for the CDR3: TGCGCCAGCAGCCAAGAAGGTGCCCTGGCTAATTCACCCCTCCACTTT. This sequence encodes CASSQEGALANSPLHF.

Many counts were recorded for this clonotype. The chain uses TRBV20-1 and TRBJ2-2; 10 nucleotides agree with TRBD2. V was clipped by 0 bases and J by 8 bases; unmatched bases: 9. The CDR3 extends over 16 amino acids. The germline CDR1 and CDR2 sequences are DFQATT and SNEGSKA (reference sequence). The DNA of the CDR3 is TGCAGTGCTAGAGATCGGCGGACTAGCGGCGCGGGGGAGCTGTTTTTT. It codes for CSARDRRTSGAGELFF.

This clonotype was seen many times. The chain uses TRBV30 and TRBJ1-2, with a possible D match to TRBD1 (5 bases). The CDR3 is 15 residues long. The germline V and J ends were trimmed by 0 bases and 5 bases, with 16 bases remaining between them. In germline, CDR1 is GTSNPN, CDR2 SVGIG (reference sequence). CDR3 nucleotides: TGTGCCTGGAGTGTACATTCCGACGGGGGATATGGCTACACCTTC. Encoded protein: CAWSVHSDGGYGYTF.

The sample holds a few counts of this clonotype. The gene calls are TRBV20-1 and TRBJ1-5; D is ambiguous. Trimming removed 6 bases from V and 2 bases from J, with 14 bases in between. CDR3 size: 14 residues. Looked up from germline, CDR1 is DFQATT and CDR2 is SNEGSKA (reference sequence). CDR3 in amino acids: CSASKSYGNQPQHF. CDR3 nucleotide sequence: TGCAGTGCCAGTAAGTCGTATGGCAATCAGCCCCAGCATTTT.

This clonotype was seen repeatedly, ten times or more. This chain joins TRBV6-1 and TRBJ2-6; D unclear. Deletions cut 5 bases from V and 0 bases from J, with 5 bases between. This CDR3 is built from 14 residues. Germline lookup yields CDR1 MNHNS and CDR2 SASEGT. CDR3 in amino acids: CASSSISGANVLTF. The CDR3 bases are TGTGCCAGCAGTTCTATCTCTGGGGCCAACGTCCTGACTTTC.

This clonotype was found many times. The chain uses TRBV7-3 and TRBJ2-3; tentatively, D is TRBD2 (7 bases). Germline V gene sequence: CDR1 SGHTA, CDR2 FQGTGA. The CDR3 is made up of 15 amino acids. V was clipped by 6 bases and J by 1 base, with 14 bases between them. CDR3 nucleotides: TGTGCCAGCAGTAGGGGGGGCCTCGGCACAGATACGCAGTATTTT. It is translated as CASSRGGLGTDTQYF.

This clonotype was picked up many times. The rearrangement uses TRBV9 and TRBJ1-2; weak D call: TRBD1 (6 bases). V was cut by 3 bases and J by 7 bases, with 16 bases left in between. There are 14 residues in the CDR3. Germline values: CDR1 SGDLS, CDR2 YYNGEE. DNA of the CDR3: TGTGCCAGCAGCGCGAGCTCAGGGGCGGGTGGCTACACCTTC. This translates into CASSASSGAGGYTF.

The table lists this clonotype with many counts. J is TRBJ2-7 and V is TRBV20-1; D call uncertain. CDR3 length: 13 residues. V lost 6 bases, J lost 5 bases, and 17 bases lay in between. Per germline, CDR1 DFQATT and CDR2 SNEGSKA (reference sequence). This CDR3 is CSATQPASDEQYF. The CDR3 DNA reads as TGCAGTGCCACCCAGCCGGCTTCGGACGAGCAGTACTTC.